Only one count was recorded for the clone carrying this T cell receptor (beta chain). Random hexamers primed reverse transcription of about 0.5 to 1 ug RNA. One entry per CDR3 protein results from TCRdb running MiXCR on the immunoSEQ multiplex PCR reads. The sample has under 550,000 distinct CDR3 sequences, approximately 85% seen once. The data belong to a study of CD8 T cells in Susac syndrome. The authors negatively isolated CD8+ and CD4+ T cells and FACS-enriched TEMRA cells. The CDR3 is 12 amino acids. Germline CDR1 reads PRHDT; CDR2 reads FYEKMQ (reference sequence). V gave up 5 bases and J gave up 12 bases, with 17 bases separating them.

Material for sequencing was CD8+ T cells from PBMCs. This sequence was found in a human donor with multiple sclerosis. The chain joins TRBV13 to TRBJ2-7; D is possibly TRBD1 (7 bases). The CDR3 region is CASSRGTAEWYF. Written as DNA, the CDR3 is TGTGCCAGCAGCCGGGGGACAGCGGAGTGGTACTTC.